The next 27 T cell receptor beta chains were all read from a single sample in a study of CD4 and CD8 cells across lung adenocarcinoma regions. One entry per CDR3 protein results from TCRdb running MiXCR on the PCR reads. Of about 23,000 distinct CDR3 sequences in the sample, roughly half were seen once. Sequencing was performed on CD4+ T cells from the center of a lung tumor. All receptors derive from a male donor with lung adenocarcinoma. The CD4 and CD8 labels of this study may be unreliable.

In this sample, this clonotype turned up many times. This chain connects TRBV25-1 to TRBJ2-2; D may be TRBD1 or TRBD2 (5 bases each). The CDR3 covers 13 residues. Germline loops: CDR1 MGHDK, CDR2 SYGVNS. Trimming stripped 8 bases from V and 1 base from J, with 8 bases between. The CDR3 loop reads CASGTVNTGELFF. For the CDR3, the DNA is TGTGCCAGCGGGACGGTGAACACCGGGGAGCTGTTTTTT.

Comment on this clonotype: Compared with germline, one end of the junction differs, possibly owing to a read error. The rearrangement joins TRBV7-2 to TRBJ1-3; TRBD1 aligns across 8 bases. The germline V gene encodes CDR1 SGHTA and CDR2 FQGNSA. This CDR3 is 17 amino acids long. The CDR3 coding sequence is TGTGCCAGAAGCTTAGCGTCGGGACAGGACTCTGGAAACACCATATATTTT. It translates to CARSLASGQDSGNTIYF.

This chain links TRBV6-5 with TRBJ2-5; D is perhaps TRBD1 or TRBD2 (6 bases each). TRBJ2-3 matches the DNA end more closely, so the J call is doubtful. CDR1 MNHEY and CDR2 SVGAGI come from the germline V gene. CDR3 size: 18 residues. DNA for the CDR3: TGTTCGAGCTGTTACGCGAGGGGGGCGGGCCTCGACCAAGAGACCCAGTATTTT. Amino acids: CSSCYARGAGLDQETQYF.

This clonotype was observed a few times. CDR3 nucleotides: TGTGCCAGCAGTCAGACTGTCACCTACGAGCAGTTCTTC. Amino acids: CASSQTVTYEQFF. This sequence joins TRBV6-1 and TRBJ2-1; no definite D call. In germline, CDR1 is MNHNS, CDR2 SASEGT. The V gene lost 5 bases and the J gene lost 10 bases, with 15 bases spanning the gap. This CDR3 spans 13 amino acids.

The chain links TRBV7-2 to TRBJ2-1; D is perhaps TRBD2 (6 bases). The DNA end favors TRBJ2-5, so the J call may be wrong. Germline V gene data show CDR1 as SGHTA and CDR2 as FQGNSA. The CDR3 has 14 residues. The CDR3 loop reads CASQASVSQETQYF. DNA for the CDR3: TGTGCCAGCCAGGCTAGCGTCAGTCAAGAGACCCAGTACTTC.

This chain uses TRBV7-6 with TRBJ2-1; TRBD2 might be the D (6 bases). Germline CDR1 reads SGHVS; CDR2 reads FNYEAQ. This CDR3 is 15 amino acids long. V gave up 1 base and J gave up 9 bases, with 16 bases separating them. CDR3 region: CASSLGREQWSEQFF. The DNA of the CDR3 is TGTGCCAGCAGCTTAGGGAGGGAGCAGTGGAGTGAGCAGTTCTTC.

This clonotype was recorded at least ten times. The chain joins TRBV6-5 to TRBJ1-2, with no clear D. This CDR3 contains 14 residues. In germline, CDR1 is MNHEY, CDR2 SVGAGI. V was shortened by 2 bases and J by 0 bases, with 7 bases between the two germline ends. The CDR3: CASSYRRTNYGYTF. The DNA of the CDR3 is TGTGCCAGCAGTTACCGCAGGACTAACTATGGCTACACCTTC.

This clonotype rates as medium-sized. The V gene is TRBV6-5, the J gene TRBJ2-1; D ambiguous. The better agreement between TRBJ2-7 and the DNA end casts doubt on the J call. This CDR3 contains 11 residues. Germline CDR1 reads MNHEY; CDR2 reads SVGAGI. This CDR3 is CASRYRLEQYF. The CDR3 DNA sequence: TGTGCCAGCAGATACCGACTCGAGCAGTACTTC.

The V call is TRBV10-1, the J call TRBJ2-4; D is unresolved. This CDR3 comprises 15 residues. Per the germline V gene, CDR1 is WNHNN and CDR2 is SYGVQD (reference sequence). Trimming took off 2 bases at V and 3 bases at J, with 11 bases between the two ends. This CDR3 reads CASSETLGNKNIQYF. CDR3 bases: TGCGCCAGCAGTGAGACCCTAGGGAACAAAAACATTCAGTACTTC.

The chain couples TRBV10-2 to TRBJ2-3; no clear D gene. The CDR3 loop spans 12 amino acids. From germline, CDR1 is WSHSY and CDR2 SAAADI. CDR3 residues: CAGSFAKNMQYF. The CDR3 region has the DNA TGCGCGGGCAGCTTCGCCAAAAACATGCAGTATTTT.

This chain links TRBV6-1 with TRBJ2-1; TRBD1 aligns across 8 bases. TRBJ2-7 matches the DNA end more closely, so the J call is doubtful. Germline assignment: CDR1 MNHNS and CDR2 SASEGT. CDR3 size: 14 residues. CDR3 sequence reads: CASSETGESYEQYF. CDR3 nucleotides: TGTGCCAGCAGCGAGACAGGGGAGTCCTACGAGCAGTACTTC.

The chain combines TRBV6-1 with TRBJ2-3, with 9 bases that match TRBD2. The CDR3 extends over 15 amino acids. The J segment lost 5 bases and the V segment lost 5 bases, leaving 8 bases of the junction unmatched. Per germline, CDR1 MNHNS and CDR2 SASEGT. The CDR3 DNA reads as TGTGCCAGCAGTCCTGAAGGACTAGCGAGAGATACGCAGTATTTT. Translated, it gives CASSPEGLARDTQYF.

The chain employs TRBV6-1 and TRBJ2-4; D is perhaps TRBD1 or TRBD2 (5 bases each). Germline V gene lookup returns CDR1 MNHNS and CDR2 SASEGT. The CDR3 has 15 amino acids. Trimming cost V 11 bases and J 12 bases, with 29 bases left between them. CDR3 protein: CAGGERGRDQETQYF. The CDR3 DNA is TGTGCCGGGGGTGAAAGGGGCCGTGACCAAGAGACTCAGTACTTC.

This clonotype was recorded at least ten times. The chain carries TRBV12-3 or TRBV12-4 and TRBJ2-1; TRBD2 might be the D (7 bases). The CDR3 sequence is 18 residues long. V was clipped by 2 bases and J by 8 bases, with 25 bases between them. CDR3 sequence reads: CASSLIRGASTRPHEQFF. The CDR3 DNA follows: TGTGCCAGCAGTTTAATTCGGGGGGCGTCCACTAGGCCCCATGAGCAGTTCTTC.

The rearrangement links TRBV6-5 to TRBJ1-2, with a tentative D call TRBD1 (6 bases). V was clipped by 5 bases and J by 6 bases, with 13 bases between them. Germline-derived CDR1 and CDR2 are MNHEY and SVGAGI. The length of the CDR3 is 13 residues. The CDR3 bases are TGTGCCAGCAGTCACAGGGAAAGAGATGGCTACACCTTC. It is translated as CASSHRERDGYTF.

This clonotype was seen many times. The chain employs TRBV6-1 and TRBJ1-1, with 9 bases identical to TRBD1. The V gene end was trimmed by 1 base and the J gene end by 9 bases; junction bases not matched to a gene: 6. Germline CDR1 is MNHNS and CDR2 is SASEGT. The CDR3 has 14 residues. The CDR3 sequence is CASSEVPGQGKAFF. The CDR3 DNA is TGTGCCAGCAGTGAAGTTCCAGGACAGGGGAAAGCTTTCTTT.

V is TRBV6-1 and J is TRBJ2-3; D is perhaps TRBD1 or TRBD2 (5 bases each). The CDR3 runs 15 residues. V lost 5 bases and J lost 10, with 22 bases in between. The germline gives CDR1 MNHNS, CDR2 SASEGT. The CDR3 loop is CASSQQAVSAGAQYF. The CDR3 DNA sequence: TGTGCCAGCAGTCAACAGGCTGTGAGCGCCGGGGCGCAGTATTTT.

Worth noting for this clonotype: Compared with germline, one end of the junction differs, possibly owing to a read error. This chain connects TRBV6-1 to TRBJ2-3; tentative D call: TRBD2 (5 bases). The CDR3 is 15 residues long. CDR1 and CDR2 (germline): MNHNS, SASEGT. The CDR3, as DNA: TGTGCCAGGAGACTCCAGGCTGGGAGCACAGATGCGCAGTATTTT. Its protein product is CARRLQAGSTDAQYF.

This clonotype was picked up a small number of times. The chain joins TRBV30 to TRBJ1-1, with D possibly being TRBD1 (5 bases). The length of the CDR3 is 16 residues. Germline V CDR1 and CDR2: GTSNPN, SVGIG (reference sequence). With 3 bases removed from V and 3 bases from J, the gap between germline ends came to 20 bases. CDR3 DNA sequence: TGTGCCTGGAGCGTAAACCTGCGGGGGGACTACACTGAAGCTTTCTTT. It codes for CAWSVNLRGDYTEAFF.

This chain connects TRBV12-3 or TRBV12-4 to TRBJ1-2; tentatively, D is TRBD1 (5 bases). Trimming removed 3 bases at V and 0 bases at J, with 23 bases between. There are 19 residues in the CDR3. The CDR3 reads CASSLFRVRQGRPNYGYTF. CDR3 DNA: TGTGCCAGCAGTTTGTTTCGGGTGAGGCAGGGAAGGCCTAACTATGGCTACACCTTC.

The chain carries TRBV3-1 and TRBJ2-5; D ambiguous. The CDR3 has 12 amino acids. Germline assignment: CDR1 LGHDT and CDR2 YNNKEL (reference sequence). V shed 4 bases and J shed 11 bases, with 14 bases lying between them. This chain's CDR3 is CASSLLWNEQYF. The CDR3 DNA sequence: TGTGCCAGCAGCCTCCTTTGGAATGAGCAGTACTTC.

This clonotype was picked up one time. One junction end disagrees with the germline gene, perhaps due to a read error. In DNA form, the CDR3 reads TGCCCCAGCTGGGGGATTTGCGCCAAAAACATGCAGTATTTC. Translated: CPSWGICAKNMQYF. V gene TRBV6-1 combines with J gene TRBJ2-3, with D tentatively TRBD1 or TRBD2 (5 bases each). CDR3 length: 14 amino acids. The germline gives CDR1 MNHNS, CDR2 SASEGT.

This clonotype appeared a few times. The V and J genes are TRBV6-6 and TRBJ2-1; no firm D call. CDR1 and CDR2 (germline): MNHNY, SVGAGI (reference sequence). This CDR3 is 14 amino acids long. V lost 5 bases to trimming and J lost 0 bases, with 8 bases between them. The CDR3: CASSLRTSYNEQFF. CDR3 bases: TGTGCCAGCAGTCTACGGACCTCCTACAATGAGCAGTTCTTC.

DNA for the CDR3: TGCAGTGCTAGAGATCGTAAAAACTACGAGCAGTACTTC. Its translation: CSARDRKNYEQYF. V gene TRBV20-1 combines with J gene TRBJ2-1; D gene unclear. The J call may not be correct, given that the DNA end is closer to TRBJ2-7. The CDR3 is made up of 13 amino acids. Germline V gene data show CDR1 as DFQATT and CDR2 as SNEGSKA (reference sequence).

This clonotype was counted ten times or more. The V and J genes are TRBV6-1 and TRBJ1-4; D is unclear. Germline CDR1 MNHNS, CDR2 SASEGT. Trimming cost V 7 bases and J 6 bases, with 15 bases left between them. CDR3 length: 14 residues. This chain's CDR3 is CASKVAAFYEKLFF. CDR3 sequence (DNA): TGTGCCAGCAAGGTTGCAGCTTTTTATGAAAAACTGTTTTTT.

This clonotype showed up just a few times. The V gene is TRBV19, the J gene TRBJ2-1, with D perhaps matching TRBD2 (5 bases). The DNA end is more similar to TRBJ2-5, so the J call may be wrong. CDR1 is LNHDA and CDR2 is SQIVND in the germline V gene (reference sequence). The CDR3 covers 16 residues. The CDR3 region is CASSIESGQLGETQYF. The DNA of the CDR3 is TGTGCCAGTAGTATAGAGAGCGGCCAACTCGGAGAGACCCAGTACTTC.

CDR3 in DNA: TGCGCCAGCAGCCAAGGATGGGGCAGGGGCGCCTCTAATGAAAAACTGTTTTTT. It specifies CASSQGWGRGASNEKLFF. The rearrangement joins TRBV4-1 to TRBJ1-4, with D perhaps matching TRBD1 (6 bases). CDR1 and CDR2 from the germline V gene are MGHRA and YSYEKL. Trimming shortened V by 1 base and J by 3 bases, and 18 bases separated the two germline ends. CDR3 size: 18 residues.